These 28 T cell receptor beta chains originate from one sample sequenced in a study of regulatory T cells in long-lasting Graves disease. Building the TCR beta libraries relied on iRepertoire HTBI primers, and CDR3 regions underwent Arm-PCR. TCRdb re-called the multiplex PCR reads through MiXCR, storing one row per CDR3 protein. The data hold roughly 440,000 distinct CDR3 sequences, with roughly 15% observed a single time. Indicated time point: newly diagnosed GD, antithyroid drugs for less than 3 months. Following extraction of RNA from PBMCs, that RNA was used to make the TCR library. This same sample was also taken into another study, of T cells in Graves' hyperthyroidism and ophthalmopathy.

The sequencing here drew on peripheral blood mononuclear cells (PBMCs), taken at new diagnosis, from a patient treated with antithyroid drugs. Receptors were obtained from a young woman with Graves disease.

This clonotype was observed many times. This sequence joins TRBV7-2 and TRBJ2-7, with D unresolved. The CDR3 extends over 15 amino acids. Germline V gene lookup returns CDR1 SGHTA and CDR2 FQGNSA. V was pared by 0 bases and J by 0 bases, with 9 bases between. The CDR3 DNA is TGTGCCAGCAGCTTAGCGCCAGGTCTCTCCTACGAGCAGTACTTC. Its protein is CASSLAPGLSYEQYF.

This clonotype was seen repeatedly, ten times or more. CDR3 sequence reads: CSASPAGEVYNEQFF. In nucleotides, the CDR3 is TGCAGTGCTTCCCCAGCGGGAGAGGTATACAATGAGCAGTTCTTC. V usage is TRBV20-1 and J usage is TRBJ2-1; 8 bases agree with TRBD2. The germline V gene encodes CDR1 DFQATT and CDR2 SNEGSKA (reference sequence). V lost 5 bases to trimming and J lost 4 bases; unmatched junction nucleotides: 10. The CDR3 extends over 15 amino acids.

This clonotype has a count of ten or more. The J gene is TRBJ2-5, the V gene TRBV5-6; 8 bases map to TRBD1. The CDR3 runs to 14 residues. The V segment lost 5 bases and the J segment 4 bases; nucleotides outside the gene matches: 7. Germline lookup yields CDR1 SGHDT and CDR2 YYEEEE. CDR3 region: CASRTDRGGETQYF. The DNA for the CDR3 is TGTGCCAGCAGGACCGACAGGGGAGGAGAGACCCAGTACTTC.

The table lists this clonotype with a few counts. Here the CDR3 DNA reads TGTGCCAGCAGTCCAACAGGGGAATCCTATGGCTACACCTTC. It specifies CASSPTGESYGYTF. The gene calls are TRBV27 and TRBJ1-2; 7 nucleotides line up with TRBD1. Trimming removed 5 bases from V and 4 bases from J; junction bases left unmatched: 7. The V gene's germline CDR1 is MNHEY and CDR2 SMNVEV (reference sequence). The CDR3 totals 14 residues.

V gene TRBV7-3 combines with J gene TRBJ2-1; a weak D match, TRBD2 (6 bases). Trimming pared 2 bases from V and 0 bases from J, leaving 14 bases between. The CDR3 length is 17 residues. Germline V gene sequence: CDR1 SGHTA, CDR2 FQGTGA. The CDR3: CASSLLPGESSYNEQFF. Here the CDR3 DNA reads TGTGCCAGCAGCTTACTTCCGGGAGAGAGCTCCTACAATGAGCAGTTCTTC.

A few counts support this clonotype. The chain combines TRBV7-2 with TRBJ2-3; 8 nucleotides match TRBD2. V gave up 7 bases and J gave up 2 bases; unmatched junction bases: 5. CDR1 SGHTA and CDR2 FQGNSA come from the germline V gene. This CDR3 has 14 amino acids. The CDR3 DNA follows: TGTGCCAGCAAAGCGGGAGTTACCACAGATACGCAGTATTTT. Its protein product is CASKAGVTTDTQYF.

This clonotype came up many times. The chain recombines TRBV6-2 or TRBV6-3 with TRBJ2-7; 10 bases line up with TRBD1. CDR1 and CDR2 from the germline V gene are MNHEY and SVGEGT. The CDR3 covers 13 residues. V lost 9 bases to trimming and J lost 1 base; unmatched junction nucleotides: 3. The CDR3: CASTGQGSYEQYF. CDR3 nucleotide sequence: TGTGCCAGTACGGGACAGGGGTCCTACGAGCAGTACTTC.

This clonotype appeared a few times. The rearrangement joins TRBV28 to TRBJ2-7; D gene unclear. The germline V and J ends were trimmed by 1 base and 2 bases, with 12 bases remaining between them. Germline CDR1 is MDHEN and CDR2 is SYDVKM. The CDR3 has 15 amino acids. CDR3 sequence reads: CASSLSKPIPYEQYF. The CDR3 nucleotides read TGTGCCAGCAGTTTATCCAAGCCTATCCCCTACGAGCAGTACTTC.

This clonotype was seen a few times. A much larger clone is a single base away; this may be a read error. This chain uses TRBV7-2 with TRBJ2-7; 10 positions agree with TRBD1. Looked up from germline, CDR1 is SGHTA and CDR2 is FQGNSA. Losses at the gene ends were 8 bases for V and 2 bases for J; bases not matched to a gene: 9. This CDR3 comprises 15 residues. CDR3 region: CASGYSGTGAYEQYF. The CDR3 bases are TGTGCCAGCGGCTACTCCGGGACAGGGGCCTACGAGCAGTACTTC.

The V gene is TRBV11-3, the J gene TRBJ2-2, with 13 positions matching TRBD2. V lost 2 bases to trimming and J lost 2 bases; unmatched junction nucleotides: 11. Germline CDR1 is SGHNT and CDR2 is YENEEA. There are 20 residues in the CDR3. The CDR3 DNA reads TGTGCCAGCAGCTTAATCGGGACACTAGCGGGAGGGCCTAACACCGGGGAGCTGTTTTTT. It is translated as CASSLIGTLAGGPNTGELFF.

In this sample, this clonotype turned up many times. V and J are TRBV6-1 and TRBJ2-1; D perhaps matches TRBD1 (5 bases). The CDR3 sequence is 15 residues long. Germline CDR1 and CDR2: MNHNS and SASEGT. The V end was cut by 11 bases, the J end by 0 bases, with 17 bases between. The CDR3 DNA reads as TGTGCCGCCAAGGGGCAGATCCGCTCCTACAATGAGCAGTTCTTC. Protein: CAAKGQIRSYNEQFF.

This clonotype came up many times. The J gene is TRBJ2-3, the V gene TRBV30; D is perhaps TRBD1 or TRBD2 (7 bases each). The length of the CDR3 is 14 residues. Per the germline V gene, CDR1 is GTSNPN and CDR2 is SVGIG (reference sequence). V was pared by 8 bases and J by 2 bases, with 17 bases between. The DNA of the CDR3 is TGTGCCCTTGCAGGGGGGACTATCACAGATACGCAGTATTTT. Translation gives CALAGGTITDTQYF.

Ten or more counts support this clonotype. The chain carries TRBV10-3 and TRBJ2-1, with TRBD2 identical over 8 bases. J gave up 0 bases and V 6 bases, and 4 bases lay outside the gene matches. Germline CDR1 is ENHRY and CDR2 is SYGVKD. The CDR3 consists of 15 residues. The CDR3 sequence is CAISLLAVSYNEQFF. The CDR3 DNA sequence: TGTGCCATCAGCTTACTAGCGGTCTCCTACAATGAGCAGTTCTTC.

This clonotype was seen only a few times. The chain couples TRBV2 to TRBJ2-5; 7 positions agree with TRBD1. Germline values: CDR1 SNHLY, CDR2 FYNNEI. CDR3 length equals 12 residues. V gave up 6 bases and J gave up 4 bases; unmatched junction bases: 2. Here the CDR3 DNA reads TGTGCCAGCAGAAACAGGGGAGAGACCCAGTACTTC. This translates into CASRNRGETQYF.

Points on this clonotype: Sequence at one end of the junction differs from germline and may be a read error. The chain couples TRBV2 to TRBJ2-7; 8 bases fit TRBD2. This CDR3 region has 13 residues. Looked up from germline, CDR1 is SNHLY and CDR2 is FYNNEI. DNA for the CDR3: TGTGCCAGCAGTGCCTCGTGGGCGGGAGGCCTGACCTTC. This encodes CASSASWAGGLTF.

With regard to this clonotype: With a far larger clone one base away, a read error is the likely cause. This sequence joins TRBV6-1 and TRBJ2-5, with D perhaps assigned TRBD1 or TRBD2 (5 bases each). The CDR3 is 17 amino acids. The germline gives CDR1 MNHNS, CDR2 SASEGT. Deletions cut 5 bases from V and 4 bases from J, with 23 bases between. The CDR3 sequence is CASSPPGAGPFGETQYF. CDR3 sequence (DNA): TGTGCCAGCAGTCCTCCCGGGGCAGGGCCGTTTGGAGAGACCCAGTACTTC.

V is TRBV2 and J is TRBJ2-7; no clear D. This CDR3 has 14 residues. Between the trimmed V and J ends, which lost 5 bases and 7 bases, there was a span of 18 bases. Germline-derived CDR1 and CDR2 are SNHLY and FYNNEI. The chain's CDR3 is CASSTADGFNEQYF. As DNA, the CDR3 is TGTGCCAGCAGTACCGCAGACGGGTTTAATGAGCAGTACTTC.

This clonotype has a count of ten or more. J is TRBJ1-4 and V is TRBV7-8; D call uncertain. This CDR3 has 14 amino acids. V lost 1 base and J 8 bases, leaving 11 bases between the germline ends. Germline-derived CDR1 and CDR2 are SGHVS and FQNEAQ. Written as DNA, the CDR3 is TGTGCCAGCAGCTTAGGACGGTCGGGGGAAAAACTGTTTTTT. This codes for CASSLGRSGEKLFF. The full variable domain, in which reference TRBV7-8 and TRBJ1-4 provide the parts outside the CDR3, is GAGVSQSPRYKVAKRGQDVALRCDPISGHVSLFWYQQALGQGPEFLTYFQNEAQLDKSGLPSDRFFAERPEGSVSTLKIQRTQQEDSAVYLCASSLGRSGEKLFFGSGTQLSVL.

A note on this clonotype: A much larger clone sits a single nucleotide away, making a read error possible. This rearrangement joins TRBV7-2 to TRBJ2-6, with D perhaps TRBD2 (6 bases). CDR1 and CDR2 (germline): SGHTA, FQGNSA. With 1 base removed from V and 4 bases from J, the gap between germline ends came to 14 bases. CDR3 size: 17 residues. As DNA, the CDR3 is TGTGCCAGCAGCTTAGTGATAGCGGCCAGGGGGGCCAACGTCCTGACTTTC. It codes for CASSLVIAARGANVLTF.

The CDR3 loop reads CASSVGQGREETQYF. The CDR3 region has the DNA TGTGCCAGCAGCGTCGGACAGGGAAGGGAGGAGACCCAGTACTTC. The chain is built from TRBV9 and TRBJ2-5; 8 bases line up with TRBD1. Trimming at V came to 2 bases and at J to 5 bases, leaving 8 bases not matched to a gene. CDR1 is SGDLS and CDR2 is YYNGEE in the germline V gene. This CDR3 comprises 15 residues.

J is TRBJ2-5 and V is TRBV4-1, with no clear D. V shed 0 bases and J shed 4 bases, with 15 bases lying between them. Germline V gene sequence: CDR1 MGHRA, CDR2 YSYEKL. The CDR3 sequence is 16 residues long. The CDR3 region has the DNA TGCGCCAGCAGCCAAGACGCCGACGGCTTACTAGAGACCCAGTACTTC. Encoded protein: CASSQDADGLLETQYF.

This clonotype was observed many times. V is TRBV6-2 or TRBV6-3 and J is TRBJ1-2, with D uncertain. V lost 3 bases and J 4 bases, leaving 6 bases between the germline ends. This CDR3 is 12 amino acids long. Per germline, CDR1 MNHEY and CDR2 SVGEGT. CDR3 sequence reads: CASSYGPYGYTF. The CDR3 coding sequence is TGTGCCAGCAGTTATGGGCCCTATGGCTACACCTTC.

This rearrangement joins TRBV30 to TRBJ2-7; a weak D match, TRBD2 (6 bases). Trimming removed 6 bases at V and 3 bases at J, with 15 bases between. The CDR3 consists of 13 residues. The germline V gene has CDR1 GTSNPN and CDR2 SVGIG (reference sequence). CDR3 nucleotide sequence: TGTGCCTGCTGTGGGGAGGTGCTCTACGAGCAGTACTTC. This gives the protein CACCGEVLYEQYF.

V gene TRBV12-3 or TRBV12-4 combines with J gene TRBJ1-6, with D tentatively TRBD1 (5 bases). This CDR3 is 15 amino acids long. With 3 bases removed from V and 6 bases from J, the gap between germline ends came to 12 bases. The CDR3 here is CASSLWGRGNSPLHF. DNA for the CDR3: TGTGCCAGCAGTTTGTGGGGTAGGGGTAATTCACCCCTCCACTTT.

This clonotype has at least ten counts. The CDR3 DNA follows: TGTGCCAGCAGCCTAGGACAGGATGGTGGCTACACCTTC. Protein: CASSLGQDGGYTF. This rearrangement joins TRBV7-2 to TRBJ1-2; 7 positions agree with TRBD1. Germline loops: CDR1 SGHTA, CDR2 FQGNSA. This CDR3 is built from 13 residues. V dropped 5 bases and J dropped 7; count of bases not matched to a gene: 7.

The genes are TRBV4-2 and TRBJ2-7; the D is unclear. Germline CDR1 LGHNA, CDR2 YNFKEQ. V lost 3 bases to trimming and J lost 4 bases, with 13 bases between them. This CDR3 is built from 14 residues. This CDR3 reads CASSQAQRSYEQYF. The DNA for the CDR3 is TGTGCCAGCAGCCAGGCACAACGCTCTTACGAGCAGTACTTC.

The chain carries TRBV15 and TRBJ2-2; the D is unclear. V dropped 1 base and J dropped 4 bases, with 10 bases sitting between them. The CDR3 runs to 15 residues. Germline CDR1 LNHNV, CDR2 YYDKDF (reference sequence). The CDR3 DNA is TGTGCCACCAGCAGAGCCGGTGGAATCACCGGGGAGCTGTTTTTT. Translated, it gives CATSRAGGITGELFF.

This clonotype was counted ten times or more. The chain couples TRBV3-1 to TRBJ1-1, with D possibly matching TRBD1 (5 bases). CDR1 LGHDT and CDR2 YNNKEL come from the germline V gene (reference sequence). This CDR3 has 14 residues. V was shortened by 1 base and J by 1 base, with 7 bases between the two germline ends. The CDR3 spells CASSQGGWNTEAFF. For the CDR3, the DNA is TGTGCCAGCAGCCAAGGGGGGTGGAACACTGAAGCTTTCTTT.